The entry below describes one T cell receptor (beta chain). Its target is not known. These data come from a study of Ad26.COV2.S vaccination and SARS-CoV-2 variants. For the study at large: Intramuscular Ad26.COV2.S at 5x10^10 or 1x10^11 viral particles. Whole-study findings and limits: Reported findings describe substantial breadth in spike-specific CD8+ and CD4+ T cell responses following vaccination. Measurement of non-spike TCR breadth gave similar results in vaccine and placebo recipients. Spike-specific TCR breadth was greater in vaccine than placebo recipients.

This sample's treatment: some 20 received Ad26.COV2.S at low or high dose, single or two shots; roughly five received placebo; per-sample allocation not given. Sampling occurred on day 63 after the first vaccine or placebo injection. Trimming took off 0 bases at V and 0 bases at J, with 15 bases between the two ends. The germline gives CDR1 SEHNR, CDR2 FQNEAQ (reference sequence). This CDR3 is 18 amino acids long. The table came from immunoSEQ multiplex PCR; TCRdb's copy has only in-frame clones and leaves some out. The repertoire holds about 460,000 clones, 89% seen once, with about 1.7% in the top ten.

This TCR was recovered from a person aged 18-60 years who received the Ad26.COV2.S COVID-19 vaccine or a placebo. The J gene is TRBJ1-3, the V gene TRBV7-9; D uncertain. The sample consisted of peripheral blood, taken in a trial of Ad26.COV2.S vaccine versus placebo. CDR3 bases: TGTGCCAGCAGCTTAGCTCGCCAAAGACTGTTCTCTGGAAACACCATATATTTT. It encodes CASSLARQRLFSGNTIYF.